This T cell receptor (beta chain) was captured by sequencing in a study of response to subunit inactivated influenza vaccine. TCRdb redid the calling of the RT-PCR reads with MiXCR, one entry per CDR3 protein. The sample holds about 650,000 distinct CDR3 sequences, 15% to 19% seen once. Germline V CDR1 and CDR2: MNHEY, SVGAGI. This CDR3 comprises 17 residues. V was trimmed by 0 bases and J by 4 bases, leaving 18 bases between them. This sample comprised PBMCs from blood, obtained about 12 days after vaccination. This TCR came from a man in his fifties or sixties who received an inactivated influenza vaccine. V usage is TRBV6-5 and J usage is TRBJ1-1; D is uncertain. The CDR3 spells CASSYSDLTLRSTEAFF. The CDR3 region has the DNA TGTGCCAGCAGTTACTCGGACCTAACTCTGAGGAGCACTGAAGCTTTCTTT.